The 29 T cell receptor beta chains reported below all come from one sample, sequenced in a study of T-cell reconstitution after alpha-beta-depleted transplantation in children. Unique molecular identifiers were built into the TCRbeta library. TCRdb processed the PCR reads anew with MiXCR; each CDR3 protein has one entry. The sample records approximately 590,000 distinct CDR3 sequences, more than 9% being singletons. The sequenced sample was PBMCs from the stem cell graft donor, obtained from the stem cell graft. The source of these receptors is a human donor who donated a stem cell graft to a child with acute myeloid leukemia.

This clonotype showed up many times. The V call is TRBV20-1, the J call TRBJ2-1; 9 bases align to TRBD1. The CDR3 contains 14 residues. Germline-derived CDR1 and CDR2 are DFQATT and SNEGSKA (reference sequence). The ends lost 5 bases at V and 9 bases at J; junction bases unmatched: 11. CDR3: CSALLGQGRGEQFF. The CDR3 coding sequence is TGCAGTGCTCTTTTGGGACAGGGAAGGGGTGAGCAGTTCTTC.

The genes are TRBV15 and TRBJ2-2; either TRBD1 or TRBD2 may fit D (5 bases each). V lost 4 bases and J 1 base, leaving 10 bases between the germline ends. CDR3 size: 15 residues. The germline V gene encodes CDR1 LNHNV and CDR2 YYDKDF (reference sequence). Written as DNA, the CDR3 is TGTGCCACCAGCACCGGGACCTTGAACACCGGGGAGCTGTTTTTT. Its translation is CATSTGTLNTGELFF.

The genes are TRBV20-1 and TRBJ2-3, with 11 bases identical to TRBD2. The CDR3 contains 17 residues. The germline CDR1 and CDR2 sequences are DFQATT and SNEGSKA (reference sequence). The V and J ends lost 4 bases and 4 bases, in that order; junction bases with no gene match: 13. The CDR3, as DNA: TGCAGTGCTAAGGTTGGACCGGGACTAGCGGATTCAGATACGCAGTATTTT. Protein product: CSAKVGPGLADSDTQYF.

The chain carries TRBV4-2 and TRBJ2-1, with 10 bases identical to TRBD2. CDR1 and CDR2 (germline): LGHNA, YNFKEQ. Trimming removed 6 bases from V and 5 bases from J; junction bases left unmatched: 4. This CDR3 comprises 14 residues. CDR3 in amino acids: CASSYGTSDNEQFF. For the CDR3, the DNA is TGTGCCAGCAGTTACGGGACTAGCGACAATGAGCAGTTCTTC.

The chain joins TRBV7-8 to TRBJ2-3; D gene ambiguous. The germline V gene encodes CDR1 SGHVS and CDR2 FQNEAQ. The CDR3 spans 12 residues. V was trimmed by 5 bases and J by 7 bases, leaving 10 bases between them. CDR3 in amino acids: CASSPDLNTQYF. The CDR3 DNA follows: TGTGCCAGCAGCCCCGACTTGAATACGCAGTATTTT.

This clonotype was found many times. This chain links TRBV7-2 with TRBJ2-3; TRBD2 matches 10 bases. Looked up from germline, CDR1 is SGHTA and CDR2 is FQGNSA. The ends lost 5 bases at V and 3 bases at J; junction bases unmatched: 8. The CDR3 is 16 amino acids. The CDR3 DNA is TGTGCCAGCAGCAACAGACCGGGACTAGCGACAGATACGCAGTATTTT. Protein product: CASSNRPGLATDTQYF.

The sample holds a few counts of this clonotype. The chain couples TRBV5-1 to TRBJ2-7; 8 bases line up with TRBD1. CDR1 and CDR2 from the germline V gene are SGHRS and YFSETQ. CDR3 length equals 15 residues. Unmatched junction bases numbered 13, after V lost 5 bases and J lost 6 bases. CDR3 sequence reads: CASRKGNRGISEQYF. CDR3 sequence (DNA): TGCGCCAGCAGAAAGGGGAACAGGGGGATCTCCGAGCAGTACTTC.

This clonotype was observed at least ten times. The gene calls are TRBV29-1 and TRBJ2-5; 14 positions agree with TRBD2. Germline CDR1 is SQVTM and CDR2 is ANQGSEA. Trimming took 4 bases from V and 5 from J; bases not matched to a gene: 3. The CDR3 runs to 14 residues. CDR3: CSVAGLAGVETQYF. The CDR3 coding sequence is TGCAGCGTTGCGGGACTAGCGGGAGTTGAGACCCAGTACTTC.

This clonotype was found many times. The chain employs TRBV20-1 and TRBJ2-7; the match to TRBD2 covers 11 bases. The CDR3 sequence is 14 residues long. CDR1 is DFQATT and CDR2 is SNEGSKA in the germline V gene (reference sequence). J lost 2 bases, V lost 5 bases, and 5 bases had no gene match. CDR3 region: CSASTSGTTYEQYF. The CDR3 DNA follows: TGCAGTGCTTCGACTAGCGGGACCACCTACGAGCAGTACTTC.

Many counts were recorded for this clonotype. The rearrangement joins TRBV27 to TRBJ2-7; D is perhaps TRBD2 (5 bases). The CDR3 loop spans 14 amino acids. Trimming cost V 10 bases and J 2 bases, with 18 bases left between them. Germline V CDR1 and CDR2: MNHEY, SMNVEV (reference sequence). The CDR3 bases are TGTGCCACCCGAAGGACTGTTACAACCTACGAGCAGTACTTC. This translates into CATRRTVTTYEQYF.

This clonotype was counted only a few times. The genes are TRBV4-3 and TRBJ2-1; TRBD1 is a possible D gene (5 bases). CDR3 size: 18 residues. CDR1 LGHNA and CDR2 YSLEER come from the germline V gene. V lost 7 bases to trimming and J lost 1 base, with 23 bases between them. The CDR3 region has the DNA TGCGCCAGCAATCCTCCCCTTGGGGCGAAACCTTCCTACAATGAGCAGTTCTTC. It is translated as CASNPPLGAKPSYNEQFF.

This clonotype was observed many times. This chain links TRBV7-9 with TRBJ2-4; 8 nucleotides align to TRBD1. J lost 5 bases, V lost 3 bases, and 9 bases had no gene match. CDR1 is SEHNR, CDR2 FQNEAQ, per germline (reference sequence). The CDR3 runs to 16 residues. The CDR3 spells CASSLGGQGKQNIQYF. Written as DNA, the CDR3 is TGTGCCAGCAGCTTGGGCGGACAGGGAAAACAAAACATTCAGTACTTC.

The gene calls are TRBV4-3 and TRBJ2-4; D is perhaps TRBD1 or TRBD2 (5 bases each). Per the germline V gene, CDR1 is LGHNA and CDR2 is YSLEER. The CDR3 is made up of 16 amino acids. V was cut by 3 bases and J by 0 bases, with 12 bases left in between. CDR3 nucleotides: TGCGCCAGCAGCCAGGGGACCGCCGGAGCCAAAAACATTCAGTACTTC. Encoded protein: CASSQGTAGAKNIQYF.

The chain is built from TRBV30 and TRBJ2-1; 8 bases are a match to TRBD2. Germline CDR1 reads GTSNPN; CDR2 reads SVGIG (reference sequence). V shed 4 bases and J 0 bases; nucleotides not matched to a gene: 8. The CDR3 totals 16 residues. CDR3 amino acids: CAWNLAGPLSYNEQFF. In nucleotides, the CDR3 is TGTGCCTGGAATTTAGCGGGACCCCTCTCCTACAATGAGCAGTTCTTC.

This clonotype was seen ten or more times. The gene calls are TRBV12-3 or TRBV12-4 and TRBJ1-2; D is possibly TRBD1 (6 bases). V was trimmed by 10 bases and J by 6 bases, leaving 18 bases between them. The CDR3 covers 13 residues. This CDR3 reads CATHPAGGDGYTF. Here the CDR3 DNA reads TGTGCCACCCACCCAGCGGGGGGCGATGGCTACACCTTC.

This clonotype was found once. The V gene is TRBV30, the J gene TRBJ2-2; the match to TRBD2 covers 8 bases. Per germline, CDR1 GTSNPN and CDR2 SVGIG (reference sequence). This CDR3 comprises 15 residues. V trimming: 4 bases; J trimming: 9 bases; junction bases outside the gene matches: 13. The CDR3 protein is CAWTPGGGRDRELFF. Here the CDR3 DNA reads TGTGCCTGGACTCCGGGGGGGGGAAGGGACCGGGAGCTGTTTTTT.

This clonotype occurred many times. This chain joins TRBV4-3 and TRBJ2-2; D perhaps matches TRBD2 (6 bases). The CDR3 totals 17 residues. Trimming stripped 4 bases from V and 1 base from J, with 16 bases between. The germline V gene has CDR1 LGHNA and CDR2 YSLEER. The CDR3 sequence is CASSPKSGGVNTGELFF. The CDR3 region has the DNA TGCGCCAGCAGCCCCAAATCCGGAGGGGTGAACACCGGGGAGCTGTTTTTT.

This clonotype occurred many times. The CDR3 DNA follows: TGTGCCAGCGGGGGTCTAAGCTCCTACGAGCAGTACTTC. It encodes CASGGLSSYEQYF. The gene calls are TRBV28 and TRBJ2-7; either TRBD1 or TRBD2 may fit D (5 bases each). The V end lost 8 bases, the J end lost 0 bases, and 11 bases lay between the germline ends. Germline loops: CDR1 MDHEN, CDR2 SYDVKM. The CDR3 covers 13 residues.

This clonotype was seen a few times. This chain links TRBV2 with TRBJ2-3; D possibly matches TRBD1 or TRBD2 (5 bases each). The V and J ends lost 5 bases and 6 bases respectively, with 21 bases between them. Looked up from germline, CDR1 is SNHLY and CDR2 is FYNNEI. The CDR3 spans 16 residues. The CDR3 protein is CASSKDTSRGRDTQYF. DNA of the CDR3: TGTGCCAGCAGTAAGGACACAAGCAGAGGGCGGGATACGCAGTATTTT.

This clonotype has a count of ten or more. The chain recombines TRBV6-2 or TRBV6-3 with TRBJ1-1, with a weak D call TRBD1 (5 bases). Germline values: CDR1 MNHEY, CDR2 SVGEGT. The V end was cut by 3 bases, the J end by 5 bases, with 13 bases between. The CDR3 consists of 14 residues. The CDR3 nucleotides are TGTGCCAGCAGTTATCAGGGCCGGGGGACTGAAGCTTTCTTT. Its translation: CASSYQGRGTEAFF.

This clonotype was counted only a few times. The chain carries TRBV20-1 and TRBJ2-2, with TRBD2 identical over 13 bases. After removal of 5 bases from V and 5 bases from J, the junction contained 8 bases not matched to a gene. Germline assignment: CDR1 DFQATT and CDR2 SNEGSKA (reference sequence). There are 16 residues in the CDR3. CDR3 residues: CSAPRTSGSRTGELFF. The CDR3 bases are TGCAGTGCTCCCCGGACTAGCGGGAGTAGGACCGGGGAGCTGTTTTTT.

CDR3 region: CAWSAKRTPWGGELFF. The CDR3 DNA is TGTGCCTGGAGTGCAAAACGGACCCCTTGGGGCGGGGAGCTGTTTTTT. V is TRBV30 and J is TRBJ2-2; the D is unclear. V was shortened by 1 base and J by 7 bases, with 19 bases between the two germline ends. The germline V gene has CDR1 GTSNPN and CDR2 SVGIG (reference sequence). The CDR3 length is 16 residues.

This clonotype was counted only a few times. The chain links TRBV20-1 to TRBJ2-7; 8 nucleotides align to TRBD2. Trimming cost V 4 bases and J 1 base; bases outside gene matches: 6. The V gene's germline CDR1 is DFQATT and CDR2 SNEGSKA (reference sequence). This CDR3 has 14 amino acids. The CDR3: CSAIGSSGSYEQYF. CDR3 sequence (DNA): TGCAGTGCTATTGGGTCTAGCGGGTCCTACGAGCAGTACTTC.

This clonotype was observed many times. Written as DNA, the CDR3 is TGCGCCAGCAGCCAAGAGAGGGCTAGCGGGATTGGAAACATTCAGTACTTC. It encodes CASSQERASGIGNIQYF. V is TRBV4-3 and J is TRBJ2-4; 9 positions match TRBD2. This CDR3 has 17 residues. V dropped 0 bases and J dropped 6; count of bases not matched to a gene: 9. The V gene's germline CDR1 is LGHNA and CDR2 YSLEER.

The chain carries TRBV27 and TRBJ2-1; 8 positions agree with TRBD1. Germline assignment: CDR1 MNHEY and CDR2 SMNVEV (reference sequence). CDR3 size: 20 residues. Unmatched junction bases numbered 23, after V lost 1 base and J lost 9 bases. In DNA form, the CDR3 reads TGTGCCAGCAGTTTATTAGCAGGGGGGAGACAGGGGAGTCGGCGAACTGAGCAGTTCTTC. Translating it yields CASSLLAGGRQGSRRTEQFF.

This clonotype was observed a few times. The rearrangement uses TRBV29-1 and TRBJ1-1; D is perhaps TRBD1 (5 bases). The CDR3 spans 13 residues. V was clipped by 6 bases and J by 5 bases, with 16 bases between them. The germline V gene has CDR1 SQVTM and CDR2 ANQGSEA. The CDR3 DNA reads TGCAGCGTCTCGACGGGACGGGGGACTGAAGCTTTCTTT. It specifies CSVSTGRGTEAFF.

This clonotype was detected ten times or more. CDR3 DNA sequence: TGTGCCAGCAGCCCTGAGGGACTAGGCAGGTACAATGAGCAGTTCTTC. Amino acid sequence: CASSPEGLGRYNEQFF. The rearrangement uses TRBV12-3 or TRBV12-4 and TRBJ2-1; 8 bases map to TRBD2. V gave up 6 bases and J gave up 4 bases; unmatched junction bases: 11. The CDR3 runs to 16 residues.

This clonotype was recorded many times. In nucleotides, the CDR3 is TGTGCCAGCAGCTTAGGGACTAGCGGATCAGCCGGGGAGCTGTTTTTT. Amino acid sequence: CASSLGTSGSAGELFF. The genes are TRBV7-6 and TRBJ2-2; 10 nucleotides match TRBD2. Trimming took 1 base from V and 6 from J; bases not matched to a gene: 5. The CDR3 is made up of 16 amino acids. The germline gives CDR1 SGHVS, CDR2 FNYEAQ.

This clonotype was seen only a few times. The DNA for the CDR3 is TGTGCCAGCAGCCAAGTCCGGGGTTCGGCTGAAGCTTTCTTT. Translated: CASSQVRGSAEAFF. The rearrangement uses TRBV3-1 and TRBJ1-1; D unresolved. Germline-derived CDR1 and CDR2 are LGHDT and YNNKEL (reference sequence). V lost 1 base and J 6 bases, leaving 12 bases between the germline ends. CDR3 length equals 14 residues.